Each of the 25 T cell receptor beta chains below was sequenced from the same sample in a study of shared T cell receptors in the human thymus. The repertoire was sequenced with immunoSEQ multiplex PCR; TCRdb's copy has only in-frame clones and lacks some. The data show about 380,000 clones, 95% seen once. The sequenced sample consisted of thymocytes. Receptor source: a human donor.

The DNA for the CDR3 is TGCGCCAGCAGCCACGGACAGTCCTCCTACGAGCAGTACTTC. Protein: CASSHGQSSYEQYF. This chain joins TRBV4-3 and TRBJ2-7, with TRBD1 as a possible D gene (6 bases). V shed 3 bases and J shed 0 bases, with 9 bases lying between them. The CDR3 length is 14 residues. CDR1 and CDR2 (germline): LGHNA, YSLEER.

The chain combines TRBV11-3 with TRBJ2-1; 11 bases fit TRBD2. This CDR3 is built from 17 residues. V gave up 5 bases and J gave up 7 bases; unmatched junction bases: 13. In germline, CDR1 is SGHNT, CDR2 YENEEA. The CDR3 spells CASSPGTLAGGVNEQFF. The CDR3 bases are TGTGCCAGCAGCCCAGGGACCCTAGCGGGAGGCGTGAATGAGCAGTTCTTC.

This sequence joins TRBV6-5 and TRBJ1-4; D ambiguous. The CDR3 runs to 12 residues. V was clipped by 8 bases and J by 8 bases, with 12 bases between them. The germline V gene has CDR1 MNHEY and CDR2 SVGAGI. The chain's CDR3 is CASGSESEKLFF. CDR3 DNA: TGTGCCAGCGGGTCGGAATCCGAAAAACTGTTTTTT.

In the case of this clone: An end of the junction does not agree with germline; a read error may underlie this. This rearrangement joins TRBV10-1 to TRBJ2-7; TRBD1 matches 10 bases. CDR1 and CDR2 from the germline V gene are WNHNN and SYGVQD (reference sequence). The CDR3 extends over 13 amino acids. In nucleotides, the CDR3 is TGCGCCAGCAGTGAAAGGGACAGGGGCCGCCTAAACTTC. The encoded protein is CASSERDRGRLNF.

The V call is TRBV7-9, the J call TRBJ1-4; 9 bases map to TRBD1. Germline CDR1 and CDR2: SEHNR and FQNEAQ (reference sequence). V lost 5 bases and J lost 5; bases outside the gene matches: 9. This CDR3 is 16 amino acids long. CDR3 loop: CASSRLTGGANEKLFF. The CDR3 bases are TGTGCCAGCAGCCGTCTAACAGGGGGCGCGAATGAAAAACTGTTTTTT. Full variable domain (outside the CDR3, taken from reference TRBV7-9 and TRBJ1-4): DTGVSQNPRHKITKRGQNVTFRCDPISEHNRLYWYRQTLGQGPEFLTYFQNEAQLEKSRLLSDRFSAERPKGSFSTLEIQRTEQGDSAMYLCASSRLTGGANEKLFFGSGTQLSVL.

The genes are TRBV14 and TRBJ2-2; D is unresolved. Germline-derived CDR1 and CDR2 are SGHDN and FVKESK. The CDR3 contains 15 residues. V shed 1 base and J shed 5 bases, with 11 bases lying between them. CDR3 sequence (DNA): TGTGCCAGCAGCCAAGCTGGGGTGGGAACCGGGGAGCTGTTTTTT. Its protein is CASSQAGVGTGELFF.

The chain uses TRBV6-1 and TRBJ2-1; the match to TRBD2 covers 8 bases. CDR3 length: 16 residues. Trimming removed 4 bases from V and 5 bases from J; junction bases left unmatched: 10. The V gene's germline CDR1 is MNHNS and CDR2 SASEGT. The CDR3 coding sequence is TGTGCCAGCAGTGCCCGGCGGGGGGCGCCCCACAATGAGCAGTTCTTC. The encoded protein is CASSARRGAPHNEQFF.

The sample holds one count of this clone. This chain connects TRBV19 to TRBJ2-3; D remains unclear. CDR3 length: 11 residues. Germline loops: CDR1 LNHDA, CDR2 SQIVND (reference sequence). Trimming took off 6 bases at V and 4 bases at J, with 5 bases between the two ends. CDR3 in DNA: TGTGCCAGTAGATGGTCAGATACGCAGTATTTT. Protein sequence: CASRWSDTQYF.

The chain couples TRBV6-5 to TRBJ2-7, with D perhaps matching TRBD1 (5 bases). The CDR3 length is 13 residues. Germline V CDR1 and CDR2: MNHEY, SVGAGI. Trimming removed 6 bases from V and 2 bases from J, with 11 bases in between. The CDR3 region has the DNA TGTGCCAGCAGACAGGACATAACCTACGAGCAGTACTTC. Translated: CASRQDITYEQYF.

V is TRBV10-2 and J is TRBJ2-1; D ambiguous. Germline CDR1 and CDR2: WSHSY and SAAADI. The V end was cut by 4 bases, the J end by 4 bases, with 11 bases between. CDR3 length: 14 amino acids. CDR3 loop: CASSVGITYNEQFF. The DNA for the CDR3 is TGCGCCAGCAGTGTGGGGATTACTTACAATGAGCAGTTCTTC.

The chain is built from TRBV10-3 and TRBJ2-1, with D maybe TRBD2 (6 bases). Germline CDR1 ENHRY, CDR2 SYGVKD. The CDR3 covers 13 residues. V was cut by 4 bases and J by 2 bases, with 6 bases left in between. The DNA of the CDR3 is TGTGCCATCAGTGCGGGAGCCTACAATGAGCAGTTCTTC. Amino acid sequence: CAISAGAYNEQFF.

The V gene is TRBV9, the J gene TRBJ2-1, with 13 bases fitting TRBD2. CDR3 size: 17 residues. The germline V gene has CDR1 SGDLS and CDR2 YYNGEE. V was clipped by 0 bases and J by 5 bases; unmatched bases: 5. The CDR3 coding sequence is TGTGCCAGCAGCGTAGAAGGGACTAGCGGGGATAACAATGAGCAGTTCTTC. It is translated as CASSVEGTSGDNNEQFF.

The chain couples TRBV15 to TRBJ2-3, with TRBD1 identical over 9 bases. Germline CDR1 is LNHNV and CDR2 is YYDKDF (reference sequence). With 1 base clipped from V and 1 base from J, the junction kept 3 bases outside the gene matches. The CDR3 is made up of 16 amino acids. The CDR3 nucleotides are TGTGCCACCAGCAGAGGGGGACAGGGCCGCACAGATACGCAGTATTTT. It codes for CATSRGGQGRTDTQYF. Combining the CDR3 with reference TRBV15 and TRBJ2-3 gives the whole variable domain DAMVIQNPRYQVTQFGKPVTLSCSQTLNHNVMYWYQQKSSQAPKLLFHYYDKDFNNEADTPDNFQSRRPNTSFCFLDIRSPGLGDTAMYLCATSRGGQGRTDTQYFGPGTRLTVL.

The rearrangement uses TRBV25-1 and TRBJ1-1; no firm D call. Germline V gives CDR1 MGHDK, CDR2 SYGVNS. The CDR3 totals 14 residues. The V gene lost 3 bases and the J gene lost 3 bases, with 11 bases spanning the gap. For the CDR3, the DNA is TGTGCCAGCAGTGATGCGAGGATCGACACTGAAGCTTTCTTT. It translates to CASSDARIDTEAFF.

The J gene is TRBJ2-1, the V gene TRBV5-6; 13 nucleotides agree with TRBD2. Germline assignment: CDR1 SGHDT and CDR2 YYEEEE. Unmatched junction bases numbered 4, after V lost 4 bases and J lost 0 bases. The CDR3 runs to 17 residues. As DNA, the CDR3 is TGTGCCAGCAGCCTGGGACTAGCGGGGAACTCCTACAATGAGCAGTTCTTC. Translating it yields CASSLGLAGNSYNEQFF.

The chain combines TRBV14 with TRBJ2-3, with D hard to call. Germline lookup yields CDR1 SGHDN and CDR2 FVKESK. V was cut by 1 base and J by 2 bases, with 7 bases left in between. The CDR3 totals 14 residues. DNA for the CDR3: TGTGCCAGCAGCCAAGGCAGATACACAGATACGCAGTATTTT. Its protein product is CASSQGRYTDTQYF. Full variable domain (remainder filled in from reference TRBV14 and TRBJ2-3): EAGVTQFPSHSVIEKGQTVTLRCDPISGHDNLYWYRRVMGKEIKFLLHFVKESKQDESGMPNNRFLAERTGGTYSTLKVQPAELEDSGVYFCASSQGRYTDTQYFGPGTRLTVL.

The CDR3 loop is CASSYGPPNLYEQYF. The CDR3 nucleotides are TGTGCCAGCAGCTACGGACCGCCGAACTTGTACGAGCAGTACTTC. The chain has TRBV4-2 and TRBJ2-7; no reliable D call. Between the trimmed V and J ends, which lost 5 bases and 4 bases, there was a span of 18 bases. Per germline, CDR1 LGHNA and CDR2 YNFKEQ. The CDR3 contains 15 residues.

The V call is TRBV6-1, the J call TRBJ2-7; D remains ambiguous. CDR1 is MNHNS, CDR2 SASEGT, per germline. There are 17 residues in the CDR3. Trimming cost V 0 bases and J 2 bases, with 17 bases left between them. CDR3 residues: CASSEALQKGSTYEQYF. CDR3 nucleotides: TGTGCCAGCAGTGAAGCCCTACAGAAGGGTTCGACCTACGAGCAGTACTTC.

The chain couples TRBV29-1 to TRBJ1-2; TRBD1 agrees at 8 bases. Trimming removed 3 bases from V and 5 bases from J; junction bases left unmatched: 5. The germline CDR1 and CDR2 sequences are SQVTM and ANQGSEA. This CDR3 has 13 amino acids. CDR3 loop: CSVETQGAYGYTF. CDR3 in DNA: TGCAGCGTTGAGACCCAGGGGGCATATGGCTACACCTTC.

This clone was detected once. The CDR3 sequence is CASSQGVTSFSGANVLTF. Here the CDR3 DNA reads TGCGCCAGCAGTCAAGGGGTCACGTCATTCTCTGGGGCCAACGTCCTGACTTTC. The chain carries TRBV23-1 and TRBJ2-6; D is ambiguous. TRBV23-1 is assigned to the ORF class and has an uncertain function. The CDR3 has 18 amino acids. V dropped 2 bases and J dropped 0 bases, with 14 bases sitting between them.

The V call is TRBV25-1, the J call TRBJ2-4, with 11 nucleotides matching TRBD1. This CDR3 is 15 amino acids long. The germline CDR1 and CDR2 sequences are MGHDK and SYGVNS. With 1 base clipped from V and 10 bases from J, the junction kept 6 bases outside the gene matches. CDR3 loop: CASSESGQGGGIQYF. The CDR3 coding sequence is TGTGCCAGCAGTGAATCGGGACAGGGGGGAGGGATTCAGTACTTC.

The rearrangement joins TRBV12-5 to TRBJ2-1; 8 bases match TRBD1. This CDR3 spans 16 amino acids. With 2 bases clipped from V and 7 bases from J, the junction kept 10 bases outside the gene matches. CDR1 and CDR2 (germline): LGHNT, FRNRAP. The CDR3 DNA reads TGTGCTAGTGGTTTGCTATGGCAGGGACAGGATAATGAGCAGTTCTTC. It specifies CASGLLWQGQDNEQFF.

The chain has TRBV30 and TRBJ1-2, with 7 nucleotides matching TRBD1. Germline values: CDR1 GTSNPN, CDR2 SVGIG (reference sequence). CDR3 size: 17 residues. The ends lost 3 bases at V and 0 bases at J; junction bases unmatched: 13. The CDR3 nucleotides are TGTGCCTGGAGGCAATCGGCTCAGGGGGAGGCTAACTATGGCTACACCTTC. Translated: CAWRQSAQGEANYGYTF.

V gene TRBV7-6 combines with J gene TRBJ2-5; TRBD2 is a possible D gene (7 bases). The CDR3 has 16 residues. Germline CDR1 reads SGHVS; CDR2 reads FNYEAQ. Trimming removed 2 bases from V and 2 bases from J, with 15 bases in between. The CDR3 region has the DNA TGTGCCAGCAGCTTAAGGGGGGGGCTACCACAAGAGACCCAGTACTTC. Translation gives CASSLRGGLPQETQYF.

The rearrangement links TRBV30 to TRBJ2-7; D is unclear. Germline V gene data show CDR1 as GTSNPN and CDR2 as SVGIG (reference sequence). V was shortened by 2 bases and J by 4 bases, with 24 bases between the two germline ends. The CDR3 loop spans 17 amino acids. CDR3 loop: CAWSIDHRALGRYEQYF. DNA for the CDR3: TGTGCCTGGAGTATCGACCACCGGGCCCTAGGGCGGTACGAGCAGTACTTC. The whole variable domain, filled in from reference TRBV30 and TRBJ2-7, reads SQTIHQWPATLVQPVGSPLSLECTVEGTSNPNLYWYRQAAGRGLQLLFYSVGIGQISSEVPQNLSASRPQDRQFILSSKKLLLSDSGFYLCAWSIDHRALGRYEQYFGPGTRLTVT.